This TCR beta chain was found in a study of blood T cell repertoires in COVID-19. Across the whole study: Collection of acute and convalescent COVID-19 samples took place in the United States, Italy and Spain.

This table comes from immunoSEQ multiplex PCR, and its TCRdb copy is limited to in-frame clones, with some not included. The data hold a few hundred thousand clones, with 88% observed a single time. This clone was detected once. Germline V lookup: CDR1 SEHNR, CDR2 FQNEAQ (reference sequence). With V trimmed by 1 base and J by 7 bases, 6 bases remained unmatched. The CDR3 has 16 amino acids. The chain couples TRBV7-9 to TRBJ1-4; TRBD1 matches 10 bases. The receptor comes from a woman aged 18 to 35 who had recovered from COVID-19. Sequenced material: PBMCs or T cells enriched from blood (not recorded which). CDR3 loop: CASSLGRGQGSEKLFF. The CDR3 bases are TGTGCCAGCAGCTTAGGGCGGGGACAGGGGTCTGAAAAACTGTTTTTT. The variable domain in full, with the rest retrieved from reference TRBV7-9 and TRBJ1-4, is DTGVSQNPRHKITKRGQNVTFRCDPISEHNRLYWYRQTLGQGPEFLTYFQNEAQLEKSRLLSDRFSAERPKGSFSTLEIQRTEQGDSAMYLCASSLGRGQGSEKLFFGSGTQLSVL.